This T cell receptor (beta chain) emerged from a study of memory CD4+ T cells and cytomegalovirus serostatus. Germline assignment: CDR1 SNHLY and CDR2 FYNNEI. This CDR3 spans 16 amino acids. V shed 7 bases and J shed 7 bases, with 23 bases lying between them. Sequencing was performed with immunoSEQ multiplex PCR; in TCRdb, only in-frame clones are kept and a portion is missing. This table has about 61,000 clones, about 81% appearing once. The sort gate was single viable CD3+CD4+CD8-CD45RO+ cells for memory CD4+ T cells. What was sequenced was memory CD4+ T cells from blood. This clonotype originated in an adult in good health and CMV-seronegative. The rearrangement joins TRBV2 to TRBJ2-1; a possible D gene is TRBD2 (6 bases). The CDR3 coding sequence is TGTGCCAGCACTTATATAGCGGTTTCGAGAGCGAATGAGCAGTTCTTC. It codes for CASTYIAVSRANEQFF.